This T cell receptor (beta chain) was retrieved from a study of cytomegalovirus exposure and HLA in healthy donors. Regarding the study as a whole: Later analysis showed most CMV-associated TCR beta chains appearing HLA-restricted. A later look showed TCR association rates differing by HLA locus, highest for DRB1 and lowest for HLA-C.

This clone was counted a few times. Its antigen remains unidentified. PCR amplification relied on 60 Vbeta primers (plus 13 Jbeta primers). This table comes from immunoSEQ multiplex PCR, and its TCRdb copy is limited to in-frame clones, with some not included. Of 100,000 or so clones in the sample, around 84% are singletons; the top ten hold roughly 2%. The CDR3 covers 13 residues. Sequencing used PBMCs. The gene calls are TRBV21-1 and TRBJ2-7; TRBD2 was called by the table and not checked on the DNA. TRBV21-1 is described as a pseudogene. The TCR originated in a man aged 18 to 30 in good health and CMV-seronegative. CDR3 in DNA: TGTGCCAGCAGCAAAATTCAGGAGGACGAGCAGTACTTC. Translated: CASSKIQEDEQYF.